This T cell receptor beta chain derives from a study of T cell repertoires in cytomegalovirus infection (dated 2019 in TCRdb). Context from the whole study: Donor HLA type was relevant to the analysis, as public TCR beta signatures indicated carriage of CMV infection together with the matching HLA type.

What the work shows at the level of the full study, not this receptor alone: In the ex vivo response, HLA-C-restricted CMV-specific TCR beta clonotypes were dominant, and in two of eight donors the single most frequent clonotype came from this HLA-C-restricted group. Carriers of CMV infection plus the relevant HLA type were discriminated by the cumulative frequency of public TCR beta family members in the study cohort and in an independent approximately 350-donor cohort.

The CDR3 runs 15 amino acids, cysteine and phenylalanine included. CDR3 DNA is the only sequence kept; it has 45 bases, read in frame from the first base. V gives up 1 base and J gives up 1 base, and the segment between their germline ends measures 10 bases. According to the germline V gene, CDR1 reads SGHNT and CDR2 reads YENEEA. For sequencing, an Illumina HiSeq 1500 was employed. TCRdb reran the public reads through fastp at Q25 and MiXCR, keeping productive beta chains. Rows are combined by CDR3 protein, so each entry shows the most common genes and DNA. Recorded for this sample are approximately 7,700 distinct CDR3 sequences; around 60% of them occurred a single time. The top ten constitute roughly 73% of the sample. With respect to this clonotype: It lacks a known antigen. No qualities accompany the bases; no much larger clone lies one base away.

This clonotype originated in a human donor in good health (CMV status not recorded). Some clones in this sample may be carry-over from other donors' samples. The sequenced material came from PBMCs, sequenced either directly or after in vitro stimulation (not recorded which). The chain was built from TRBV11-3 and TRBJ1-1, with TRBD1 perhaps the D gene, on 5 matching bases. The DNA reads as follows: TGTGCCAGCAGCTTAGGGGGCAGGGCGAACACTGAAGCTTTCTTT. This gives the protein CASSLGGRANTEAFF.